This T cell receptor beta chain was obtained from a study of T cell responses to AZD1222 COVID-19 vaccine. Second-dose recipients at about 4 or about 12 weeks were treated as one pooled group. Sequencing was performed with immunoSEQ multiplex PCR; in TCRdb, only in-frame clones are kept and a portion is missing. The data show about 140,000 clones, 85% to 95% seen once. Germline trimming cut 0 bases from V and 7 bases from J; bases unmatched to any gene: 9. The CDR3 is 16 amino acids. Per germline, CDR1 MNHEY and CDR2 SVGEGT. Only one count was recorded for this clone. What it recognizes is unknown. Findings and caveats of the study: None of the repertoires were sampled until the peak T cell response had passed. Spike-specific TCR breadth and depth rose after two AZD1222 doses.

The clonotype was recovered from an adult who received the AZD1222 COVID-19 vaccine. V and J are TRBV6-2 or TRBV6-3 and TRBJ1-1; 9 bases are shared with TRBD1. This material consisted of peripheral blood, taken 28 days after the second AZD1222 dose. CDR3 loop: CASSYSVDRGTDEAFF. DNA for the CDR3: TGTGCCAGCAGTTACTCGGTCGACAGGGGGACCGATGAAGCTTTCTTT.